The 18 T cell receptor beta chains in this list originate from one sample, sequenced in a study of cytomegalovirus exposure and HLA in healthy donors. The PCR employed 60 Vbeta primers together with 13 Jbeta primers. Repertoires were generated with immunoSEQ multiplex PCR, while TCRdb's copy carries only in-frame clones and drops some. The sample lists about 130,000 clones; around 8.5% were seen once. Material for sequencing was PBMCs. The receptors come from a middle-aged man in good health and CMV-seronegative.

This clone showed up just a few times. The chain combines TRBV5-1 with TRBJ2-5; the match to TRBD1 covers 7 bases. CDR1 SGHRS and CDR2 YFSETQ come from the germline V gene. V lost 2 bases, J lost 3 bases, and 4 bases stayed unmatched. The CDR3 spans 14 residues. CDR3 nucleotide sequence: TGCGCCAGCAGCTTCTCAACAGGGGAAGAGACCCAGTACTTC. It translates to CASSFSTGEETQYF.

Only a few counts were recorded for this clone. The chain recombines TRBV4-1 with TRBJ2-2; D gene unclear. Trimming took 6 bases from V and 7 from J, leaving 12 bases between them. Germline assignment: CDR1 MGHRA and CDR2 YSYEKL. CDR3 length equals 13 residues. The CDR3 coding sequence is TGCGCCAGCAGGACGGCGGTGGGCGGGGAGCTGTTTTTT. Its protein product is CASRTAVGGELFF.

In regard to this clone: The sample holds other DNA sequences that translate to the same CDR3. This chain connects TRBV5-1 to TRBJ1-1; no reliable D call. The CDR3 has 14 residues. CDR1 is SGHRS and CDR2 is YFSETQ in the germline V gene. Trimming stripped 4 bases from V and 1 base from J, with 11 bases between. The CDR3 spells CASSLNTANTEAFF. CDR3 sequence (DNA): TGCGCCAGCAGCCTGAATACAGCGAACACTGAAGCTTTCTTT.

This clone was seen a few times. This chain links TRBV13 with TRBJ1-1, with D tentatively TRBD1 (5 bases). The CDR3 contains 13 residues. V was shortened by 1 base and J by 8 bases, with 11 bases between the two germline ends. In germline, CDR1 is PRHDT, CDR2 FYEKMQ (reference sequence). The chain's CDR3 is CASSLVGTAEAFF. The DNA for the CDR3 is TGTGCCAGCAGCTTAGTGGGGACTGCGGAAGCTTTCTTT.

The chain joins TRBV6-6 to TRBJ1-1; D not certain. Germline values: CDR1 MNHNY, CDR2 SVGAGI (reference sequence). Trimming took off 4 bases at V and 8 bases at J, with 5 bases between the two ends. The CDR3 consists of 10 residues. The DNA for the CDR3 is TGTGCCAGCAGTTCCAAAGAAGCTTTCTTT. Translation: CASSSKEAFF.

CDR3 nucleotide sequence: TGTGCCAGCGGAAGGGAGTACGAGCAGTACTTC. Its protein product is CASGREYEQYF. The chain uses TRBV6-1 and TRBJ2-7; perhaps TRBD2 as D (5 bases). V was clipped by 8 bases and J by 4 bases, with 9 bases between them. This CDR3 is 11 amino acids long. Germline values: CDR1 MNHNS, CDR2 SASEGT.

The table lists this clone with a few counts. The gene calls are TRBV5-1 and TRBJ2-7; TRBD2 is a possible D gene (6 bases). The CDR3 length is 15 residues. The germline V gene encodes CDR1 SGHRS and CDR2 YFSETQ. The V and J ends lost 6 bases and 0 bases respectively, with 16 bases between them. The DNA for the CDR3 is TGCGCCAGCAAACCTATGGAGGGACGCTCCTACGAGCAGTACTTC. This sequence encodes CASKPMEGRSYEQYF.

This sequence joins TRBV5-1 and TRBJ1-1; 7 bases fit TRBD1. The CDR3 is 15 residues long. Germline V gene lookup returns CDR1 SGHRS and CDR2 YFSETQ. Germline trimming cut 4 bases from V and 3 bases from J; bases unmatched to any gene: 9. The CDR3 region has the DNA TGCGCCAGCAGCGATAACGACAGGGTAGACACTGAAGCTTTCTTT. Its translation: CASSDNDRVDTEAFF.

In DNA form, the CDR3 reads TGCGCCAGCAGCCAAGAGGGCACAACAGGGAATGAGCAGTTCTTC. Protein: CASSQEGTTGNEQFF. The chain employs TRBV4-3 and TRBJ2-1, with D possibly TRBD1 on 6 matching bases. The CDR3 loop spans 15 amino acids. Germline values: CDR1 LGHNA, CDR2 YSLEER. V was pared by 0 bases and J by 7 bases, with 13 bases between.

The chain has TRBV28 and TRBJ2-1; 7 bases are shared with TRBD2. The germline V gene encodes CDR1 MDHEN and CDR2 SYDVKM. Germline trimming cut 6 bases from V and 1 base from J; bases unmatched to any gene: 6. This CDR3 is 15 amino acids long. DNA of the CDR3: TGTGCCAGCAGAGCTACGGGGGGATCCTACAATGAGCAGTTCTTC. Translated, it gives CASRATGGSYNEQFF.

This sequence joins TRBV9 and TRBJ2-2, with TRBD1 matching over 12 bases. Germline loops: CDR1 SGDLS, CDR2 YYNGEE. Germline trimming cut 4 bases from V and 5 bases from J; bases unmatched to any gene: 3. The length of the CDR3 is 15 residues. CDR3 in amino acids: CASSSGQGATGELFF. CDR3 nucleotide sequence: TGTGCCAGCAGCTCGGGACAGGGGGCGACCGGGGAGCTGTTTTTT.

This clone was found a few times. The gene calls are TRBV7-8 and TRBJ2-5; a weak D match, TRBD2 (7 bases). Looked up from germline, CDR1 is SGHVS and CDR2 is FQNEAQ. Trimming took 0 bases from V and 4 from J, leaving 15 bases between them. The CDR3 length is 16 residues. The CDR3 sequence: CASSLARGLIGETQYF. DNA of the CDR3: TGTGCCAGCAGCTTAGCGCGGGGGCTCATCGGAGAGACCCAGTACTTC.

This clone has more than one count but fewer than ten. This sequence joins TRBV2 and TRBJ2-1, with D unresolved. The CDR3 totals 12 residues. Germline lookup yields CDR1 SNHLY and CDR2 FYNNEI. V was clipped by 7 bases and J by 4 bases, with 8 bases between them. This CDR3 is CASTYPYNEQFF. The CDR3 coding sequence is TGTGCCAGCACCTACCCATACAATGAGCAGTTCTTC.

The J gene is TRBJ1-1, the V gene TRBV4-1; tentatively, D is TRBD1 (6 bases). This CDR3 has 15 residues. In germline, CDR1 is MGHRA, CDR2 YSYEKL. V lost 2 bases to trimming and J lost 5 bases, with 15 bases between them. The CDR3 protein is CASSQLREGGTEAFF. The CDR3 region has the DNA TGCGCCAGCAGCCAACTCCGGGAAGGGGGAACTGAAGCTTTCTTT.

This clone showed up just a few times. The CDR3 loop reads CASSSGLAGVGTDTQYF. CDR3 coding DNA: TGTGCCAGCAGTTCGGGACTAGCGGGGGTGGGCACAGATACGCAGTATTTT. The V and J genes are TRBV27 and TRBJ2-3, with 14 positions matching TRBD2. The CDR3 loop spans 17 amino acids. Germline V gene sequence: CDR1 MNHEY, CDR2 SMNVEV (reference sequence). V lost 4 bases and J lost 1; bases outside the gene matches: 4.

V gene TRBV2 combines with J gene TRBJ1-3; D gene unclear. Germline CDR1 SNHLY, CDR2 FYNNEI. The V end was cut by 3 bases, the J end by 0 bases, with 12 bases between. The CDR3 is 16 residues long. The CDR3 is CASSEWRGVSGNTIYF. In nucleotides, the CDR3 is TGTGCCAGCAGTGAGTGGCGCGGAGTCTCTGGAAACACCATATATTTT.

This clone showed up just a few times. The chain recombines TRBV6-1 with TRBJ1-2, with 7 nucleotides matching TRBD1. The germline V gene has CDR1 MNHNS and CDR2 SASEGT. With V trimmed by 4 bases and J by 4 bases, 6 bases remained unmatched. This CDR3 has 14 amino acids. The CDR3 sequence: CASSAIGTAYGYTF. CDR3 nucleotide sequence: TGTGCCAGCAGTGCCATAGGGACAGCCTATGGCTACACCTTC.

The chain carries TRBV27 and TRBJ2-7; unclear D gene. Deletions cut 0 bases from V and 3 bases from J, with 9 bases between. The CDR3 sequence is 14 residues long. Germline V gene lookup returns CDR1 MNHEY and CDR2 SMNVEV (reference sequence). The CDR3 DNA sequence: TGTGCCAGCAGTTTATCGGCGGTCAACTACGAGCAGTACTTC. It specifies CASSLSAVNYEQYF.